This T cell receptor (beta chain) is from a study of blood T cell repertoires in COVID-19. Study as a whole: Acute and convalescent COVID-19 samples came from the United States, Italy and Spain. Sources were T cells, B-cell-depleted T cells, or PBMCs; the material itself was cDNA or gDNA.

Original data processing: Nucleated cell number was recorded as an estimate derived from reference gene primer amplification. TCRdb keeps only in-frame clones here, not all; method: immunoSEQ multiplex PCR. Clone size and V and J calls were adopted from that table, with D and trimming inferred from the DNA. This table holds 150,000 to 200,000 clones, under 85% found once. The CDR3 is 14 amino acids. CDR1 is KGHDR, CDR2 SFDVKD, per germline. Trimming cost V 3 bases and J 5 bases, with 9 bases left between them. This clonotype originated in a human donor in a cohort sampled during active COVID-19. The chain links TRBV24-1 to TRBJ2-2; TRBD2 might be the D (5 bases). Input material: peripheral blood. DNA of the CDR3: TGTGCCACCAGTGATACAAGCGGTACCGGGGAGCTGTTTTTT. Protein product: CATSDTSGTGELFF.